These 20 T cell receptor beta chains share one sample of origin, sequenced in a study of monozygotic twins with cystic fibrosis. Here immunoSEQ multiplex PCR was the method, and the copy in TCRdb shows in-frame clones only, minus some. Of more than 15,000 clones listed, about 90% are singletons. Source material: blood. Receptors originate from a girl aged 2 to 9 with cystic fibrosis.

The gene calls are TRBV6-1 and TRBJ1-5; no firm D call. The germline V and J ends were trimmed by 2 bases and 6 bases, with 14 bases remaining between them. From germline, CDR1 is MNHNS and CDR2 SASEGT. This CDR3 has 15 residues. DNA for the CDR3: TGTGCCAGCAGTGAATGGCACGGCCCCAGTCAGCCCCAGCATTTT. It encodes CASSEWHGPSQPQHF.

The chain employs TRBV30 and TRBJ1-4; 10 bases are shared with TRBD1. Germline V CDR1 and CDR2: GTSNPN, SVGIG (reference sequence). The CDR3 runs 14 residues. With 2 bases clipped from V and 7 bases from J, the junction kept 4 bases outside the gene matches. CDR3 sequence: CAWSSGTGVEKLFF. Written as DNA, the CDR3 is TGTGCCTGGAGTTCCGGGACAGGGGTTGAAAAACTGTTTTTT.

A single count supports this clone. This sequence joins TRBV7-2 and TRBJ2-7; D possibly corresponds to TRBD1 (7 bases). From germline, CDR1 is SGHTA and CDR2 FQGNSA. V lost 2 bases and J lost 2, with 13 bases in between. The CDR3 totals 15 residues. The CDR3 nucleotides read TGTGCCAGCAGCTTATACGGAGGGGGCACCTACGAGCAGTACTTC. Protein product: CASSLYGGGTYEQYF. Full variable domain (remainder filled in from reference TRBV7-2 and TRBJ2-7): GAGVSQSPSNKVTEKGKDVELRCDPISGHTALYWYRQSLGQGLEFLIYFQGNSAPDKSGLPSDRFSAERTGGSVSTLTIQRTQQEDSAVYLCASSLYGGGTYEQYFGPGTRLTVT.

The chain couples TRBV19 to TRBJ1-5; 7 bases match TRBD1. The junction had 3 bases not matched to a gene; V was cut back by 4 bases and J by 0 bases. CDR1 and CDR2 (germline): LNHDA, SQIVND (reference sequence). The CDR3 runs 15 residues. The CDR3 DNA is TGTGCCAGTAGTAGGGCAGGGGGTAGCAATCAGCCCCAGCATTTT. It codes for CASSRAGGSNQPQHF.

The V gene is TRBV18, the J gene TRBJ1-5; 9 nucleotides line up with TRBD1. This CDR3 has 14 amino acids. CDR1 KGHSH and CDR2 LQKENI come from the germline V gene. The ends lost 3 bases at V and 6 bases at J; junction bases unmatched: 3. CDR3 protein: CASSPGQGSQPQHF. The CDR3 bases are TGTGCCAGCTCACCCGGACAGGGGAGTCAGCCCCAGCATTTT.

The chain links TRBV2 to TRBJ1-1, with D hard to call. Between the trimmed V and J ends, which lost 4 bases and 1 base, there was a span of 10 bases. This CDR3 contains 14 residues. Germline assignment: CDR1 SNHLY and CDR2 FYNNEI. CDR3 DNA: TGTGCCAGCAGTGTAATTCTAGGGAACACTGAAGCTTTCTTT. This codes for CASSVILGNTEAFF.

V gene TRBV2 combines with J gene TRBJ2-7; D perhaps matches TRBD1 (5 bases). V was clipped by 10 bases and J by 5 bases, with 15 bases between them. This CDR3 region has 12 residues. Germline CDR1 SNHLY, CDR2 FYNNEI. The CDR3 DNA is TGTGCCACCCATAAGGCCAGGGACGAGCAGTACTTC. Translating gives CATHKARDEQYF.

The DNA for the CDR3 is TGTGCCAGCAGTGACTCCAGGGTCGTAACAGATACGCAGTATTTT. Amino acids: CASSDSRVVTDTQYF. V usage is TRBV6-1 and J usage is TRBJ2-3, with a tentative D call TRBD1 (5 bases). V was clipped by 3 bases and J by 3 bases, with 13 bases between them. The CDR3 has 15 amino acids. Germline assignment: CDR1 MNHNS and CDR2 SASEGT.

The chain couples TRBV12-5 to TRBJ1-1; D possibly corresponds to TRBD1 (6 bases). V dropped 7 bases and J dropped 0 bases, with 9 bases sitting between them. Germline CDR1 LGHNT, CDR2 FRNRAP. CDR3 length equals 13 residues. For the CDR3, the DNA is TGTGCTAGTGAGGACAGCCTGAACACTGAAGCTTTCTTT. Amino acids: CASEDSLNTEAFF.

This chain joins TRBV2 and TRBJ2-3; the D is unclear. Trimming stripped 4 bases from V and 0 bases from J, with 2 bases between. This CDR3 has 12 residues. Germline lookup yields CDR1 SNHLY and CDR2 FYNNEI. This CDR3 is CASSGSTDTQYF. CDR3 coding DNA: TGTGCCAGCAGTGGAAGCACAGATACGCAGTATTTT.

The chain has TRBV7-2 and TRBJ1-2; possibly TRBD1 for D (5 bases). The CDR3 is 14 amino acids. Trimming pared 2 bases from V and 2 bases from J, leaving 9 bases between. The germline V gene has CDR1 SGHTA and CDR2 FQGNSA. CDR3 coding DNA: TGTGCCAGCAGCTTATTCGGGACCAACTATGGCTACACCTTC. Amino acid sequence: CASSLFGTNYGYTF.

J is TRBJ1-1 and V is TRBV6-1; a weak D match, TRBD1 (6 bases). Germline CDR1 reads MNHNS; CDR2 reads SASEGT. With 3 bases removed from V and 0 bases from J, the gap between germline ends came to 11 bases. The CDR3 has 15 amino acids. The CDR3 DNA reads TGTGCCAGCAGTGATGGGGGACACATGAACACTGAAGCTTTCTTT. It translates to CASSDGGHMNTEAFF.

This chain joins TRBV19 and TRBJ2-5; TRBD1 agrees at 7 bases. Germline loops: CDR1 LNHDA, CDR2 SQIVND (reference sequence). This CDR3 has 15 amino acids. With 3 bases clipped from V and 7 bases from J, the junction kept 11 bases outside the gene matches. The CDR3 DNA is TGTGCCAGTAGTATTGGTTTGAGTTCAGGGGGGACCCAGTACTTC. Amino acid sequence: CASSIGLSSGGTQYF.

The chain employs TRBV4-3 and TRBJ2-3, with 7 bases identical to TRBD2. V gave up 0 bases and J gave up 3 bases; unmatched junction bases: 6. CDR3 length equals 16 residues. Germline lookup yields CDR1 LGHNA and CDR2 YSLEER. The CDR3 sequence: CASSQDMAGETDTQYF. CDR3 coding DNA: TGCGCCAGCAGCCAAGATATGGCGGGAGAAACAGATACGCAGTATTTT.

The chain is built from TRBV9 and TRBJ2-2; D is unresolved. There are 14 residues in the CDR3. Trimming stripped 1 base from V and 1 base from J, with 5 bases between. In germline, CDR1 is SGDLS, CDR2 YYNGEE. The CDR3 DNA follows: TGTGCCAGCAGCGTAACACTGAACACCGGGGAGCTGTTTTTT. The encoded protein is CASSVTLNTGELFF. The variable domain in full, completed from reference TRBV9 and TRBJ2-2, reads DSGVTQTPKHLITATGQRVTLRCSPRSGDLSVYWYQQSLDQGLQFLIQYYNGEERAKGNILERFSAQQFPDLHSELNLSSLELGDSALYFCASSVTLNTGELFFGEGSRLTVL.

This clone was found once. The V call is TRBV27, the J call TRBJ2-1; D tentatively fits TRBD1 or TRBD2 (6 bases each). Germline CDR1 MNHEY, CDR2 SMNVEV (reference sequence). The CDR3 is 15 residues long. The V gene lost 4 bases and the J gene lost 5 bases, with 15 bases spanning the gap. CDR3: CASSSGPRGDNEQFF. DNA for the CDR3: TGTGCCAGCAGTTCTGGTCCGAGGGGGGACAATGAGCAGTTCTTC.

The CDR3: CASSMGRGSYEQYF. In nucleotides, the CDR3 is TGTGCCAGTAGTATGGGACGGGGGAGCTACGAGCAGTACTTC. The genes are TRBV19 and TRBJ2-7, with D possibly being TRBD2 (6 bases). The V gene's germline CDR1 is LNHDA and CDR2 SQIVND (reference sequence). V lost 3 bases, J lost 3 bases, and 12 bases lay in between. This CDR3 is 14 amino acids long.

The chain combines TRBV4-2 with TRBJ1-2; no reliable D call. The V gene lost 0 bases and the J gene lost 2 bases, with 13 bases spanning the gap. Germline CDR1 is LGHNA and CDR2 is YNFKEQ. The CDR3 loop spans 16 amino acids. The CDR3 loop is CASSQESGSSNYGYTF. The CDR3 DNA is TGTGCCAGCAGCCAAGAAAGTGGCAGCTCAAACTATGGCTACACCTTC.

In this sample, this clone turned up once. The CDR3 sequence: CASSSGQGMEETQYF. The DNA of the CDR3 is TGTGCCAGCAGCTCGGGACAGGGTATGGAAGAGACCCAGTACTTC. The chain recombines TRBV5-6 with TRBJ2-5, with TRBD1 matching over 9 bases. Germline V gene lookup returns CDR1 SGHDT and CDR2 YYEEEE. The CDR3 extends over 15 amino acids. Trimming took 3 bases from V and 3 from J; bases not matched to a gene: 6.

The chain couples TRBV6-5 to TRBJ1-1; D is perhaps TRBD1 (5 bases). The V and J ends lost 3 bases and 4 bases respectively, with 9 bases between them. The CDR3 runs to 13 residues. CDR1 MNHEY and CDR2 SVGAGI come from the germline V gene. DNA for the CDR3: TGTGCCAGCAGTTATTTAAGGGGCACTGAAGCTTTCTTT. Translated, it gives CASSYLRGTEAFF.